Reported below is one T cell receptor (beta chain). Its cognate antigen is unknown. Naive CD8 cells, CD45RO-negative and positively selected for CCR7, excluded terminally differentiated effector memory CD45RA+ cells. Study donors comprised healthy, HIV-negative adults devoid of recent acute infection or vaccination. Method: immunoSEQ multiplex PCR; TCRdb's copy keeps in-frame clones and lacks some. The profile shows 1.5 million to 2.5 million clones, approximately 95% of them singletons. The sample belongs to a study of shared clonotypes between healthy human individuals. Study as a whole: Three CD4 naive, three CD4 memory, two CD8 naive and one CD8 memory plate were used per donor.

Broader study findings: Sampling covered blood only; tissue repertoires likely differ. Clonotypes shared by all four donors outscored non-shared clonotypes in generation probability.

Material: naive CD8+ T cells sorted from blood. This TCR came from a man between 18 and 35 years old in good health.

CDR3 in amino acids: CASSLFGSAGSGTEAFF. As DNA, the CDR3 is TGTGCCAGCAGCTTATTCGGGTCAGCGGGATCGGGCACTGAAGCTTTCTTT. The rearrangement uses TRBV13 and TRBJ1-1; no definite D call. Trimming cost V 2 bases and J 4 bases, with 20 bases left between them. The CDR3 covers 17 residues. Germline values: CDR1 PRHDT, CDR2 FYEKMQ (reference sequence). Filled out from reference TRBV13 and TRBJ1-1, the complete variable domain reads AAGVIQSPRHLIKEKRETATLKCYPIPRHDTVYWYQQGPGQDPQFLISFYEKMQSDKGSIPDRFSAQQFSDYHSELNMSSLELGDSALYFCASSLFGSAGSGTEAFFGQGTRLTVV.